Listed below are T cell receptor beta chains from one sample, sequenced in a study of T cells in localized non-small cell lung cancer. Sequenced by immunoSEQ multiplex PCR; TCRdb stores in-frame clones only, minus some. The data show about 72,000 clones, around four fifths seen once. The source was peripheral blood, collected before any cancer treatment. Receptors were obtained from a female donor older than 55 with stage I lung adenocarcinoma. CDR3s include the opening cysteine and the closing phenylalanine or tryptophan. D genes are given only for firm matches. Rows may omit the clone size; those that give it use once, few, many or a size class.

-	-	TRBV14	TRBJ1-1	TGTGCCAGCAGCCCCCCTCGAGTCGGTGTGAACACTGAAGCTTTCTTT	CASSPPRVGVNTEAFF
TRBD2	once	TRBV15	TRBJ2-1	TGTGCCACCTCCTGGGGGGGACTACGCAATGAGCAGTTCTTC	CATSWGGLRNEQFF
-	-	TRBV6-6	TRBJ2-1	TGTGCCAGCAGTCCCCACAATGAGCAGTTCTTC	CASSPHNEQFF
-	once	TRBV21-1	TRBJ1-5	TGTGCCAGCAGCATCATCAGACGGGGTTGCAATCAGCCCCAGCATTTT	CASSIIRRGCNQPQHF
TRBD2	-	TRBV5-1	TRBJ2-1	TGCGCCAGCAGCTATGTGGGACTCGGGGGGTCCTACAATGAGCAGTTCTTC	CASSYVGLGGSYNEQFF
TRBD1	-	TRBV5-6	TRBJ1-2	TGTGCCAGCAGGGTGAGGGACAGGGAACGTGGCTACACCTTC	CASRVRDRERGYTF
-	-	TRBV7-9	TRBJ1-2	TGTGCCAGCAACCGAGGGGGTAACTATGGCTACACCTTC	CASNRGGNYGYTF
-	-	TRBV12-5	TRBJ2-7	TGTGCTAGTGGTCCCCGGGCATACGAGCAGTACTTC	CASGPRAYEQYF
-	few	TRBV30	TRBJ1-4	TGTGCCTGGAGTGTAGGGCTTAGGGAAAAACTGTTTTTT	CAWSVGLREKLFF
TRBD1	-	TRBV19	TRBJ2-3	TGTGCCAGTAGTATTCCCGGGACAGCCACAGATACGCAGTATTTT	CASSIPGTATDTQYF
-	-	TRBV15	TRBJ2-7	TGTGCCACCGGAGGAGATGACCCCTACGAGCAGTACTTC	CATGGDDPYEQYF
TRBD1	-	TRBV5-1	TRBJ1-6	TGCGCCAGCAGCTCCCGGGGGGACAGGGATTCACCCCTCCACTTT	CASSSRGDRDSPLHF
-	-	TRBV11-3	TRBJ1-5	TGTGCCAGCAGCTTACTTTTTAATCAGCCCCAGCATTTT	CASSLLFNQPQHF
TRBD2	few	TRBV5-1	TRBJ2-3	TGCGCCAGCAGCTTGGTGGCTAGCGGGAGTAGTACAGATACGCAGTATTTT	CASSLVASGSSTDTQYF
-	-	TRBV6-1	TRBJ2-3	TGTGCCAGCAGTGAGGGGACGGAAACCTATACGCAGTATTTT	CASSEGTETYTQYF
-	few	TRBV5-1	TRBJ2-5	TGCGCCAGCAGCTTGGATCTGGCACCGCGAGAGACCCAGTACTTC	CASSLDLAPRETQYF
-	-	TRBV4-1	TRBJ2-3	TGCGCCAGCAGCCATCCCCGAACTAGCACAGATACGCAGTATTTT	CASSHPRTSTDTQYF
-	once	TRBV27	TRBJ1-1	TGTGCCAGCAGCCTCCGGCTGGGGCAGTTGAACACTGAAGCTTTCTTT	CASSLRLGQLNTEAFF